This TCR beta chain is from a study of CD8+ T cells in alopecia areata. CDR1 is MDHEN, CDR2 SYDVKM, per germline. The CDR3 runs 14 residues. V was shortened by 6 bases and J by 7 bases, with 15 bases between the two germline ends. Sequencing relied on a cDNA template that was reverse transcribed from extracted RNA. Clones were sequenced by immunoSEQ multiplex PCR, and TCRdb holds only the in-frame ones, with some missing. The sample carries a few hundred thousand clones, around 64% recorded once. Treatment meaning: oral pan-JAK inhibitor, 5-10 mg twice daily. Patients with alopecia areata provided lesional scalp punch biopsies as well as peripheral blood.

The sequence was obtained from a human donor with alopecia areata. The chain uses TRBV28 and TRBJ1-4; TRBD1 might be the D (5 bases). The starting material was CD4+ T cells sorted from blood, obtained around week 52, from a patient treated with tofacitinib. The CDR3 DNA reads TGTGCCAGCAGCTCACAGGTTTTCCGTGAAAAACTGTTTTTT. Protein product: CASSSQVFREKLFF.